A single sample is the source of the 27 T cell receptor beta chains below, sequenced in a study of T cell repertoires in cytomegalovirus infection. These receptors' targets are unknown. TCRdb re-called the reads through MiXCR, storing one row per CDR3 protein. The sample contains approximately 910,000 distinct CDR3 sequences, under 40% of which appear only once. The material sequenced was cultured CD8+ T cells from PBMCs, taken from culture after CMV antigen stimulation. The receptors come from a human donor in good health (CMV status not recorded). Some clones in this sample may be carry-over from other donors' samples.

The V call is TRBV2, the J call TRBJ1-2; no reliable D call. Germline values: CDR1 SNHLY, CDR2 FYNNEI. The CDR3 sequence is 12 residues long. The ends were cut back, 10 bases at V and 8 bases at J, with 17 bases in the middle. CDR3 residues: CATTGGLSGYTF. CDR3 in DNA: TGTGCCACCACTGGAGGGTTAAGCGGCTACACCTTC.

The V and J genes are TRBV2 and TRBJ1-2, with a weak D call TRBD1 (5 bases). The V gene lost 0 bases and the J gene lost 6 bases, with 17 bases spanning the gap. Germline values: CDR1 SNHLY, CDR2 FYNNEI. CDR3 length equals 16 residues. The DNA for the CDR3 is TGTGCCAGCAGTGAAGCGTACCCCAGGGTCGGGGATGGCTACACCTTC. Amino acids: CASSEAYPRVGDGYTF.

V and J are TRBV6-2 or TRBV6-3 and TRBJ2-1; D may correspond to TRBD1 or TRBD2 (5 bases each). V shed 8 bases and J shed 8 bases, with 28 bases lying between them. Germline CDR1 and CDR2: MNHEY and SVGEGT. The CDR3 runs 17 residues. CDR3 in DNA: TGTGCCAGCTACCCTTCTCAGCGGACACCAGAGGAGGATGAGCAGTTCTTC. Translating gives CASYPSQRTPEEDEQFF.

For this clonotype: With a much larger clone just one base away, this may be a read error. The chain couples TRBV27 to TRBJ2-2; D not resolved. V lost 5 bases, J lost 0 bases, and 7 bases lay in between. This CDR3 has 14 residues. Germline CDR1 reads MNHEY; CDR2 reads SMNVEV (reference sequence). DNA for the CDR3: TGTGCCAGCAGTGTAACAGCGAACACCGGGGAGCTGTTTTTT. Amino acid sequence: CASSVTANTGELFF.

The gene calls are TRBV11-3 and TRBJ2-1; either TRBD1 or TRBD2 may fit D (7 bases each). CDR1 is SGHNT and CDR2 is YENEEA in the germline V gene. The CDR3 has 17 residues. V was shortened by 5 bases and J by 6 bases, with 23 bases between the two germline ends. The CDR3 spells CASSPWGGGRMGNEQFF. CDR3 DNA: TGTGCCAGCAGCCCCTGGGGAGGGGGCCGAATGGGCAATGAGCAGTTCTTC.

This clonotype has just a few counts. The V gene is TRBV10-3, the J gene TRBJ2-5; D is ambiguous. CDR3 size: 18 residues. Trimming shortened V by 2 bases and J by 5 bases, and 24 bases separated the two germline ends. The germline CDR1 and CDR2 sequences are ENHRY and SYGVKD. CDR3 amino acids: CAISEIKVTAPLSETQYF. CDR3 nucleotides: TGTGCCATCAGTGAGATAAAGGTTACGGCCCCTTTATCGGAGACCCAGTACTTC.

The chain recombines TRBV23-1 with TRBJ2-7; 8 nucleotides match TRBD1. TRBV23-1 falls under the ORF class, with uncertain function. The junction had 4 bases not matched to a gene; V was cut back by 2 bases and J by 1 base. CDR3 length equals 15 residues. CDR3 residues: CASSQPGGSSYEQYV. The CDR3 bases are TGCGCCAGCAGTCAACCAGGGGGCTCTTCCTACGAGCAGTACGTC.

This clonotype occurred a few times. The chain employs TRBV11-2 and TRBJ2-1, with D uncertain. This CDR3 region has 16 residues. With 6 bases removed from V and 0 bases from J, the gap between germline ends came to 15 bases. Germline V gene lookup returns CDR1 SGHAT and CDR2 FQNNGV. CDR3 sequence reads: CASSPRHGNSYNEQFF. CDR3 coding DNA: TGTGCCAGCAGTCCAAGACATGGAAACTCCTACAATGAGCAGTTCTTC.

In this sample, this clonotype turned up many times. The genes are TRBV10-3 and TRBJ1-3; a weak D match, TRBD1 (6 bases). The CDR3 is 18 amino acids. In germline, CDR1 is ENHRY, CDR2 SYGVKD. CDR3 protein: CASIEGIYRDGRGNTIYF. In DNA form, the CDR3 reads TGTGCTTCCATCGAGGGGATATACAGGGACGGCCGTGGAAACACCATATATTTT.

The CDR3 bases are TGTGCCAGCAGTAACCCCGAGGAGGGACAATGGACAGATACGCAGTATTTT. Translated: CASSNPEEGQWTDTQYF. V and J are TRBV6-2 or TRBV6-3 and TRBJ2-3; D might be TRBD1 or TRBD2, each matching 6 bases. The V end was cut by 5 bases, the J end by 3 bases, with 21 bases between. The CDR3 is made up of 17 amino acids. Germline CDR1 and CDR2: MNHEY and SVGEGT.

This clonotype was seen a few times. The chain recombines TRBV19 with TRBJ2-1; the match to TRBD2 covers 8 bases. The germline V gene has CDR1 LNHDA and CDR2 SQIVND (reference sequence). V was pared by 8 bases and J by 9 bases, with 6 bases of the junction left unmatched. CDR3 size: 12 residues. The CDR3 region is CASLGSGVEQFF. CDR3 coding DNA: TGTGCCAGTTTGGGTAGCGGGGTTGAGCAGTTCTTC.

This clonotype appeared a few times. This may be a read error, as it is one base from a much larger clone. This sequence joins TRBV7-2 and TRBJ2-2; no reliable D call. Trimming cost V 5 bases and J 6 bases, with 7 bases left between them. This CDR3 spans 12 amino acids. CDR1 is SGHTA and CDR2 is FQGNSA in the germline V gene. The CDR3 loop reads CASSPYAGELFF. The CDR3 DNA is TGTGCCAGCAGCCCCTACGCCGGGGAGCTGTTTTTT.

The rearrangement joins TRBV4-3 to TRBJ1-1; D is unresolved. Trimming removed 3 bases at V and 8 bases at J, with 10 bases between. Germline V lookup: CDR1 LGHNA, CDR2 YSLEER. This CDR3 has 12 residues. The CDR3 bases are TGCGCCAGCAGCCATAATACGGGGGAAGCTTTCTTT. Translation: CASSHNTGEAFF.

At least ten counts were recorded for this clonotype. The chain joins TRBV7-9 to TRBJ1-1; D gene unclear. The CDR3 loop spans 13 amino acids. Germline-derived CDR1 and CDR2 are SEHNR and FQNEAQ (reference sequence). V was pared by 5 bases and J by 1 base, with 8 bases between. This chain's CDR3 is CASSPAGNTEAFF. The DNA for the CDR3 is TGTGCCAGCAGCCCGGCAGGGAACACTGAAGCTTTCTTT.

The chain joins TRBV6-6 to TRBJ2-1; D unresolved. Germline V gene lookup returns CDR1 MNHNY and CDR2 SVGAGI (reference sequence). V was cut by 6 bases and J by 8 bases, with 23 bases left in between. The CDR3 totals 16 residues. For the CDR3, the DNA is TGTGCCAGCAGCAAAGAAGGGTCCCTCTTGGGTGATGAGCAGTTCTTC. Amino acids: CASSKEGSLLGDEQFF.

J is TRBJ2-7 and V is TRBV4-1, with TRBD1 identical over 9 bases. The CDR3 loop spans 16 amino acids. Germline lookup yields CDR1 MGHRA and CDR2 YSYEKL. Trimming cost V 4 bases and J 3 bases; bases outside gene matches: 10. CDR3 DNA: TGCGCCAGCAGCCCAAGCAGTGGACAGGGGTACTACGAGCAGTACTTC. Amino acid sequence: CASSPSSGQGYYEQYF.

This clonotype showed up just a few times. The chain employs TRBV6-5 and TRBJ2-7; 7 bases agree with TRBD1. The CDR3 sequence is 17 residues long. J gave up 2 bases and V 2 bases, and 12 bases lay outside the gene matches. Germline loops: CDR1 MNHEY, CDR2 SVGAGI. The CDR3 DNA sequence: TGTGCCAGCAGTTACGGCCCGCCGGGACAGAGCCCCTACGAGCAGTACTTC. It yields the protein CASSYGPPGQSPYEQYF.

The V and J genes are TRBV9 and TRBJ2-4, with D possibly matching TRBD2 (5 bases). This CDR3 spans 14 amino acids. Looked up from germline, CDR1 is SGDLS and CDR2 is YYNGEE. V was trimmed by 0 bases and J by 7 bases, leaving 11 bases between them. For the CDR3, the DNA is TGTGCCAGCAGCGTAGATGGGAGTTGGAACATTCAGTACTTC. It is translated as CASSVDGSWNIQYF.

This sequence joins TRBV20-1 and TRBJ1-2; no firm D call. Germline V lookup: CDR1 DFQATT, CDR2 SNEGSKA (reference sequence). The CDR3 runs to 13 residues. Trimming cost V 0 bases and J 10 bases, with 15 bases left between them. In DNA, the CDR3 is TGCAGTGCTAGAGAGGTTGGGGATACTGCCTACACCTTC. Residues: CSAREVGDTAYTF.

This clonotype was found many times. This sequence joins TRBV7-8 and TRBJ2-1; tentative D call: TRBD2 (7 bases). The germline CDR1 and CDR2 sequences are SGHVS and FQNEAQ. This CDR3 has 20 amino acids. V was clipped by 1 base and J by 0 bases, with 22 bases between them. CDR3 nucleotides: TGTGCCAGCAGCTTAGAATTGGGGGGGCAGGGCCTTAGCTCCTACAATGAGCAGTTCTTC. It translates to CASSLELGGQGLSSYNEQFF.

This clonotype has more than one count but fewer than ten. The junction shows a germline mismatch at one end, possibly a read error. The chain uses TRBV7-7 and TRBJ2-5; 11 nucleotides agree with TRBD2. The germline V gene encodes CDR1 SSHAT and CDR2 FNYEAQ (reference sequence). The length of the CDR3 is 16 residues. The CDR3 loop reads CASSPSSGGGQGTQYF. The CDR3 DNA is TGTGCTAGCAGCCCAAGTAGCGGGGGGGGTCAAGGGACCCAGTACTTC.

At least ten counts were recorded for this clonotype. This chain uses TRBV10-3 with TRBJ1-1, with a weak D call TRBD1 (5 bases). From germline, CDR1 is ENHRY and CDR2 SYGVKD. V was trimmed by 5 bases and J by 5 bases, leaving 15 bases between them. The CDR3 spans 14 residues. The CDR3 region is CAISYEGALTEAFF. CDR3 DNA sequence: TGTGCCATCAGTTACGAAGGGGCGCTGACTGAAGCTTTCTTT.

This clonotype was counted at least ten times. The chain joins TRBV7-2 to TRBJ2-3; 7 bases agree with TRBD2. CDR1 is SGHTA and CDR2 is FQGNSA in the germline V gene. Trimming at V came to 5 bases and at J to 5 bases, leaving 7 bases not matched to a gene. The CDR3 sequence is 14 residues long. The CDR3 bases are TGTGCCAGCAGCCCACGGGGGGTGGGAGATACGCAGTATTTT. The encoded protein is CASSPRGVGDTQYF.

In this sample, this clonotype turned up a few times. One junction end does not reproduce the germline sequence, and a read error may be involved. V gene TRBV7-9 combines with J gene TRBJ2-2; D is possibly TRBD2 (6 bases). Germline V CDR1 and CDR2: SEHNR, FQNEAQ (reference sequence). The CDR3 has 11 amino acids. In DNA, the CDR3 is TGTGCCAGCAGCTTAAGTCGGGAGCTGTTCTTC. Translating gives CASSLSRELFF. The whole variable domain, filled in from reference TRBV7-9 and TRBJ2-2, reads DTGVSQNPRHKITKRGQNVTFRCDPISEHNRLYWYRQTLGQGPEFLTYFQNEAQLEKSRLLSDRFSAERPKGSFSTLEIQRTEQGDSAMYLCASSLSRELFFGEGSRLTVL.

The J gene is TRBJ1-2, the V gene TRBV4-2; D not resolved. The CDR3 contains 15 residues. Trimming pared 1 base from V and 0 bases from J, leaving 9 bases between. CDR1 LGHNA and CDR2 YNFKEQ come from the germline V gene. The CDR3 DNA reads TGTGCCAGCAGCCAAGTGGCGGGAACTAACTATGGCTACACCTTC. Translating it yields CASSQVAGTNYGYTF.

The genes are TRBV20-1 and TRBJ2-5; D tentatively reads TRBD1 or TRBD2 (5 bases each). Germline CDR1 reads DFQATT; CDR2 reads SNEGSKA (reference sequence). V was shortened by 6 bases and J by 1 base, with 12 bases between the two germline ends. The CDR3 length is 13 residues. Here the CDR3 reads CSASMGVQETQYF. CDR3 bases: TGCAGTGCCAGCATGGGGGTCCAAGAGACCCAGTACTTC.

The table lists this clonotype with many counts. The chain is built from TRBV7-2 and TRBJ1-1; TRBD1 might be the D (6 bases). The CDR3 spans 15 residues. The V end was cut by 4 bases, the J end by 10 bases, with 22 bases between. CDR1 is SGHTA and CDR2 is FQGNSA in the germline V gene. CDR3 loop: CASSSLGGRGTIAFF. The CDR3 DNA follows: TGTGCCAGCAGCTCCCTAGGGGGACGCGGTACGATAGCTTTCTTT.